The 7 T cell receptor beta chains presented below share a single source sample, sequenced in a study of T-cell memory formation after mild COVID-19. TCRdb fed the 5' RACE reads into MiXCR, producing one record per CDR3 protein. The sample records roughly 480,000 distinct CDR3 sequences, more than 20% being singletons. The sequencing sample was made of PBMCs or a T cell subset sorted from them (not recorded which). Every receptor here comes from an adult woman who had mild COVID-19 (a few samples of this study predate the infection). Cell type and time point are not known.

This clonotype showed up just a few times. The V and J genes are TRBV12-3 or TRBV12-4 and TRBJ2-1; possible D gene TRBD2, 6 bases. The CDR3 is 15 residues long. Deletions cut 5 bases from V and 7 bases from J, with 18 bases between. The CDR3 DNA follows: TGTGCCAGCAGTCTCTCTCTCCTAGCGCGGAATGAGCAGTTCTTC. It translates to CASSLSLLARNEQFF.

CDR3 coding DNA: TGTGCCAGCAGCTTAGAACGGACAGGGTTTTACGAGCAGTACTTC. Translated, it gives CASSLERTGFYEQYF. The J gene is TRBJ2-7, the V gene TRBV7-6; 8 bases are shared with TRBD1. Trimming cost V 1 base and J 4 bases; bases outside gene matches: 6. The V gene's germline CDR1 is SGHVS and CDR2 FNYEAQ. The CDR3 has 15 residues.

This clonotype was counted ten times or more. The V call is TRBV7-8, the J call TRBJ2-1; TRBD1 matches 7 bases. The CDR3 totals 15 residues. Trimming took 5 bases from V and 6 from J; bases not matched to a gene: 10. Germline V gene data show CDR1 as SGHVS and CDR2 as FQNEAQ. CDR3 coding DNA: TGTGCCAGCAGCACTCAGACAGGGTTTGGCAATGAGCAGTTCTTC. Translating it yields CASSTQTGFGNEQFF.

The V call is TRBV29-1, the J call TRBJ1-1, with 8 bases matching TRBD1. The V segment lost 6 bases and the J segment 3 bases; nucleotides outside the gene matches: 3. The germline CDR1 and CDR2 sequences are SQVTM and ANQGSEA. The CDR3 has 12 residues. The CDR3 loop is CSVTTGDTEAFF. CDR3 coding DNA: TGCAGCGTGACGACAGGGGACACTGAAGCTTTCTTT.

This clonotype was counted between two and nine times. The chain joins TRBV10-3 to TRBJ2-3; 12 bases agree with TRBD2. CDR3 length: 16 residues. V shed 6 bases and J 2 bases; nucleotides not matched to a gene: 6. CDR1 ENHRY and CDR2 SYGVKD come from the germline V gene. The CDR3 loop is CAISGTSGPTTDTQYF. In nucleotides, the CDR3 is TGTGCCATCAGCGGGACTAGCGGGCCTACCACAGATACGCAGTATTTT.

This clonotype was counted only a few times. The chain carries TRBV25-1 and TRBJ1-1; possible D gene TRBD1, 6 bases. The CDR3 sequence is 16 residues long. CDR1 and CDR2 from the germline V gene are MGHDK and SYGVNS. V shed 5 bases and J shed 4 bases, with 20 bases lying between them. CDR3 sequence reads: CASSRAGEYLGTEAFF. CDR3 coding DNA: TGTGCCAGCAGTAGGGCAGGGGAGTATCTGGGCACTGAAGCTTTCTTT.

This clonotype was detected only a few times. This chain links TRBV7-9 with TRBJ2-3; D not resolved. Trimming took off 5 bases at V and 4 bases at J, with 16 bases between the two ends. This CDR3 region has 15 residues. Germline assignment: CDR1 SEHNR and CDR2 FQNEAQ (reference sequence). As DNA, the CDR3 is TGTGCCAGCAGCCCCCCCCGGTCGCAGTCAGATACGCAGTATTTT. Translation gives CASSPPRSQSDTQYF.